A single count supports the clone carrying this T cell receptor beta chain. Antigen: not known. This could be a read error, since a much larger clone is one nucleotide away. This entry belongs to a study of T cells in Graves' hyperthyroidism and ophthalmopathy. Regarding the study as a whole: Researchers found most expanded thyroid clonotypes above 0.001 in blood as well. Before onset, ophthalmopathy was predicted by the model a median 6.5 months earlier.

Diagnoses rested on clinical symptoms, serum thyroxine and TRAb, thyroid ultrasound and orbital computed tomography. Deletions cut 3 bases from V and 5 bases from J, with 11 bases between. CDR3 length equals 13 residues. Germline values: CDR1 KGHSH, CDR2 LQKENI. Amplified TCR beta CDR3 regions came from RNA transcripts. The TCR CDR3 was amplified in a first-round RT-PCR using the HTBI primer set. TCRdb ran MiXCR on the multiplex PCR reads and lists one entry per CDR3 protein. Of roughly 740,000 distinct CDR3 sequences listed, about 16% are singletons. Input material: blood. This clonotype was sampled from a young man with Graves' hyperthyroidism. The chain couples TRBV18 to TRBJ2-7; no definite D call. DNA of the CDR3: TGTGCCAGCTCACCCGACATACGGGACGAGCAGTACTTC. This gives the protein CASSPDIRDEQYF.